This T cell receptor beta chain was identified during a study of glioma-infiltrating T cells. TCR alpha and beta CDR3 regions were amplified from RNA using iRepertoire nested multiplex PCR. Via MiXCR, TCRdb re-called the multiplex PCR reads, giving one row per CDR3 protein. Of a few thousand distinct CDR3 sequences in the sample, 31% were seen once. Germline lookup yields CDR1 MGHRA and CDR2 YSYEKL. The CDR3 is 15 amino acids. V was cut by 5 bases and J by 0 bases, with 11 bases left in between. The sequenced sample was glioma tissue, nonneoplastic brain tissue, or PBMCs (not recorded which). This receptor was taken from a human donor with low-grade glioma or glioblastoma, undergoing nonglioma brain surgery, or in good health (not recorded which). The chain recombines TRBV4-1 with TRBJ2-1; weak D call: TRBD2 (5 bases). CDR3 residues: CASSEATSSYNEQFF. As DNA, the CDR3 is TGCGCCAGCAGCGAGGCAACTAGCTCCTACAATGAGCAGTTCTTC.